This T cell receptor (beta chain) is drawn from a study of T cell changes during pregnancy in multiple sclerosis. Only in-frame clones appear in the TCRdb table, and some are missing; sequencing was by immunoSEQ multiplex PCR. This table has more than 80,000 clones, around 90% appearing once. Germline loops: CDR1 SGHVS, CDR2 FNYEAQ. V was cut by 0 bases and J by 0 bases, with 8 bases left in between. CDR3 length: 15 amino acids. The sequenced sample was PBMCs, obtained in the first trimester of pregnancy. The J gene is TRBJ1-2, the V gene TRBV7-6; D not certain. The clonotype originates from a female donor in good health, serving as a control in a pregnancy study. Some clones in this sample may be carry-over from other donors' samples. The CDR3 loop is CASSLAPGSNYGYTF. The CDR3 nucleotides are TGTGCCAGCAGCTTAGCGCCAGGATCTAACTATGGCTACACCTTC. The complete variable domain, with remaining parts taken from reference TRBV7-6 and TRBJ1-2, reads GAGVSQSPRYKVTKRGQDVALRCDPISGHVSLYWYRQALGQGPEFLTYFNYEAQQDKSGLPNDRFSAERPEGSISTLTIQRTEQRDSAMYRCASSLAPGSNYGYTFGSGTRLTVV.